The 4 T cell receptor beta chains in this list originate from one sample, sequenced in a study of T-cell reconstitution after alpha-beta-depleted transplantation in children. Molecular barcoding with unique molecular identifiers was used for the TCRbeta library. MiXCR was run by TCRdb on the PCR reads, yielding one entry per CDR3 protein. This table holds about 350,000 distinct CDR3 sequences, more than 10% found once. The sample consisted of PBMCs, taken from the stem cell graft. These receptors were collected from a human donor who donated a stem cell graft to a child with Fanconi anemia.

The chain has TRBV6-5 and TRBJ1-1; 9 bases are shared with TRBD1. The V and J ends lost 6 bases and 1 base, in that order; junction bases with no gene match: 9. The germline V gene encodes CDR1 MNHEY and CDR2 SVGAGI. This CDR3 has 16 amino acids. Here the CDR3 DNA reads TGTGCCAGCAGGTACCCCAGGACAGGGGCGAACACTGAAGCTTTCTTT. It encodes CASRYPRTGANTEAFF.

The chain uses TRBV5-1 and TRBJ1-1; tentative D call: TRBD1 (6 bases). CDR1 is SGHRS and CDR2 is YFSETQ in the germline V gene. This CDR3 is 16 amino acids long. V gave up 4 bases and J gave up 1 base, with 17 bases separating them. The CDR3 nucleotides read TGCGCCAGCAGCGGCGGGGACAACCTGGGGAACACTGAAGCTTTCTTT. It specifies CASSGGDNLGNTEAFF.

As regards this clonotype: A much larger clone is a single base away; this may be a read error. V gene TRBV12-5 combines with J gene TRBJ2-4; D is unclear. V was clipped by 3 bases and J by 15 bases, with 9 bases between them. The length of the CDR3 is 10 residues. CDR1 and CDR2 from the germline V gene are LGHNT and FRNRAP. The CDR3, as DNA: TGTGCTAGTGGTTTTGAGTACATGTACTTC. This codes for CASGFEYMYF.

This clonotype was counted at least ten times. The V call is TRBV6-1, the J call TRBJ1-1; D is unclear. The germline V gene has CDR1 MNHNS and CDR2 SASEGT. The CDR3 spans 14 residues. Trimming removed 2 bases from V and 0 bases from J, with 7 bases in between. CDR3 DNA: TGTGCCAGCAGTGAAAAGGCCGTGAACACTGAAGCTTTCTTT. Protein product: CASSEKAVNTEAFF.